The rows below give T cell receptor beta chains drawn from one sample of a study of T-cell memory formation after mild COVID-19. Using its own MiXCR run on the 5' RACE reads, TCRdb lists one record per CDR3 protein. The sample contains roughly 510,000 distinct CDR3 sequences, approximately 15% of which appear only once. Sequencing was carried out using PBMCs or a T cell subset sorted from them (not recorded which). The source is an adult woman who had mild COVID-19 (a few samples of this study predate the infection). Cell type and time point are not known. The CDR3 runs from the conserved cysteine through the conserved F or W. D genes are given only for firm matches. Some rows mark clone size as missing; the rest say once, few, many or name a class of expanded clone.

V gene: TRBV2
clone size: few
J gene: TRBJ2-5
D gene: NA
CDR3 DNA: TGTGCCAGCAGTGAAGCGGCTCGGGCTATCAGCGGGGAGACCCAGTACTTC
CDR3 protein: CASSEAARAISGETQYF

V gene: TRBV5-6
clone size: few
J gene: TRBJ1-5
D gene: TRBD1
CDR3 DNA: TGTGCCAGCAGCTCGGACAGGGTAAAACAGCCCCAGCATTTT
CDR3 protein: CASSSDRVKQPQHF

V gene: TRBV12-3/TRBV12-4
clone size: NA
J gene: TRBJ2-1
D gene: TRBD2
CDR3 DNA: TGTGCCAGCAGTCTACTAGCGGGGGACGACAATGAGCAGTTCTTC
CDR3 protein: CASSLLAGDDNEQFF

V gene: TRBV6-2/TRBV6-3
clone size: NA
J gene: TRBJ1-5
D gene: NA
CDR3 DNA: TGTGCCAGCAGTTACGGACTGAGCAATCAGCCCCAGCATTTT
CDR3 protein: CASSYGLSNQPQHF

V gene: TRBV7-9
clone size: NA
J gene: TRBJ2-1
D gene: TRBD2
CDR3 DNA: TGTGCCAGCAGCTTTACTAGCGGGGGCCGTGGTAATGAGCAGTTCTTC
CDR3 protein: CASSFTSGGRGNEQFF

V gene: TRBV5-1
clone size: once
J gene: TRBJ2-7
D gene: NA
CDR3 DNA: TGCGCCAGCAGCAAGAGTTCCTGCGAGCAGTACTTC
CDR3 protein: CASSKSSCEQYF

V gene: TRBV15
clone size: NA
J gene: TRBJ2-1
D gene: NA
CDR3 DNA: TGTGCCACCAGCATGGCCACTCCACCCTACAATGAGCAGTTCTTC
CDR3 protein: CATSMATPPYNEQFF

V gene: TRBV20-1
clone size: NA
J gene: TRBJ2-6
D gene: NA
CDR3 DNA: TGCAGTGCTAGAGCCCCAGATAAGGCCTCTGGGGCCAACGTCCTGACTTTC
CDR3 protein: CSARAPDKASGANVLTF

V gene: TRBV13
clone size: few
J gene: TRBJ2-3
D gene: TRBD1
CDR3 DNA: TGTGCCAGCAGCTTAGAGGGACAGGGAGGAAATACGCAGTATTTT
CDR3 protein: CASSLEGQGGNTQYF

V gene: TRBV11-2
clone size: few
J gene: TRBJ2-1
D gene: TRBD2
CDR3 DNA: TGTGCCAGCAGCCTTCTGCTAGCGGCCGATGAGCAGTTCTTC
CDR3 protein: CASSLLLAADEQFF

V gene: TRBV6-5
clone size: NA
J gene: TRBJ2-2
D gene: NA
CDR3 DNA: TGTGCCAGCAGTTACTCTCCAGCGATAGCGAACACCGGGGAGCTGTTTTTT
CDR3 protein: CASSYSPAIANTGELFF

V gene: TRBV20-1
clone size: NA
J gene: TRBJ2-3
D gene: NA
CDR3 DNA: TGCAGTACAACAGGCCCGAGCACAGATACGCAGTATTTT
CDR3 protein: CSTTGPSTDTQYF

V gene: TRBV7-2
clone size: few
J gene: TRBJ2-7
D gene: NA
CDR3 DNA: TGTGCCAGCAGACCCGGTCGGCAGACCTACGAGCAGTACTTC
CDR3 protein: CASRPGRQTYEQYF

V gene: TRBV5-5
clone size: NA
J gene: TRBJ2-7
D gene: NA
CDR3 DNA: TGTGCCAGCAGCACTGACCACTACGAGCAGTGCTTC
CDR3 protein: CASSTDHYEQCF

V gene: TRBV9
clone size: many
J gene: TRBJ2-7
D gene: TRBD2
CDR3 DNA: TGTGCCAGCAGTGTAGGCGGGAGCTCCTACGAGCAGTACTTC
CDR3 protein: CASSVGGSSYEQYF

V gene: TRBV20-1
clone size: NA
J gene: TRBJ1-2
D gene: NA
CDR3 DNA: TGCAGTGGGGAAGACCTCTATGGCTACACCTTC
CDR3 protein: CSGEDLYGYTF

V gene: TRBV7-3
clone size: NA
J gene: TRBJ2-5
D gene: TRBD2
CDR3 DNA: TGTGCCAGCAGCTTAACAGCGGGAGGGCCCCGGGAGACCCAGTACTTC
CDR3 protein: CASSLTAGGPRETQYF

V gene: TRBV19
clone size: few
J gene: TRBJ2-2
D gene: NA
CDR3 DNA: TGTGCCAGTATGAGGGGACGGACCGGGGAGCTGTTTTTT
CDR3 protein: CASMRGRTGELFF

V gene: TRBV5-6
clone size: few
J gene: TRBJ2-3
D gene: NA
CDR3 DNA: TGTGCCAGCAGCCCCTCCGGGGAAGTGGATACGCAGTATTTT
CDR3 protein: CASSPSGEVDTQYF

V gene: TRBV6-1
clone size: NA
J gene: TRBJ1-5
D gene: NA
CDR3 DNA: TGTGCCGTTAAGTGGGAGGGCAATCAGCCCCAGCATTTT
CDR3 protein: CAVKWEGNQPQHF

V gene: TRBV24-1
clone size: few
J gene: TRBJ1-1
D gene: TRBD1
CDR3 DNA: TGTGCCACCAGTGACCGTAACAGGGGCACTGAAGCTTTCTTT
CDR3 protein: CATSDRNRGTEAFF

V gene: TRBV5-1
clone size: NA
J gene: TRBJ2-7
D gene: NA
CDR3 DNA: TGCGCCAGCAGCATAGGAAACGCACAGGGTTCGGACGAGCAGTACTTC
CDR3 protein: CASSIGNAQGSDEQYF

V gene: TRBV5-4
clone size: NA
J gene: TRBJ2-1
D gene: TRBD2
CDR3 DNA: TGTGCCAGCAGCTTCTCCGGGACTAGCAATGAGCAGTTCTTC
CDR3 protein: CASSFSGTSNEQFF

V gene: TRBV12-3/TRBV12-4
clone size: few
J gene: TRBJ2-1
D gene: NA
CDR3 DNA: TGTGCCAGCAGTTTCTCGCGGGCGTACAATGAGCAGTTCTTC
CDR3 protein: CASSFSRAYNEQFF

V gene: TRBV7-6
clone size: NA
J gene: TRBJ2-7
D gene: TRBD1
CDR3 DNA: TGTGCCAGCAGCTTATTCGGGACAGACTACGAGCAGTACTTC
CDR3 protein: CASSLFGTDYEQYF

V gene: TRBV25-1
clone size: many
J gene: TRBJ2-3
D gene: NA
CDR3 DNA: TGTGCCAGCACCGGAGTGGTGTCTCTGGGAGGCCGCCTAAAAGATACGCAGTATTTT
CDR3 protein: CASTGVVSLGGRLKDTQYF

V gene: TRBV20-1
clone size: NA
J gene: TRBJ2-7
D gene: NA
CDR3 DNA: TGCAGTGCCCTTCCGGGGCATACCTACGAGCAGTACTTC
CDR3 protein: CSALPGHTYEQYF

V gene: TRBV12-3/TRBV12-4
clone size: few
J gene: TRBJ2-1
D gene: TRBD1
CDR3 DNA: TGTGCCAGCAGTTTCGGTCCGGGACAGGGCAATGAGCAGTTCTTC
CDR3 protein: CASSFGPGQGNEQFF

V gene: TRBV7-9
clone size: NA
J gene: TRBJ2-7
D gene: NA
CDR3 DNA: TGTGCCAGCAGGGAGGCAGCCTCCTACGAGCAGTACTTC
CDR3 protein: CASREAASYEQYF

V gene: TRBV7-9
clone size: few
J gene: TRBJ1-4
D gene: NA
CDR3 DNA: TGTGCCAGCCGCCTACTAACTAATGAAAAACTGTTTTTT
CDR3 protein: CASRLLTNEKLFF

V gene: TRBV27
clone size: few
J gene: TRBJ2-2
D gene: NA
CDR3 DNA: TGTGCCAGCAGTTTTGGCCTTCTTACCGGGGAGCTGTTTTTT
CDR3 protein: CASSFGLLTGELFF

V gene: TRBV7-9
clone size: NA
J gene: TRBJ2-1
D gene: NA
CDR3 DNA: TGTGCCAGCAGCGGGGACGGTTTTAATGAGCAGTTCTTC
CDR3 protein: CASSGDGFNEQFF

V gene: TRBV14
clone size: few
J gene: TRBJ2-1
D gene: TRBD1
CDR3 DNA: TGTGCCAGCAGCCGTGGACAGGGTTCCCACAATGAGCAGTTCTTC
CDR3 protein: CASSRGQGSHNEQFF

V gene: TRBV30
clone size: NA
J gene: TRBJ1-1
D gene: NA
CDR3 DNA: TGTGCCGGAGGGGAAAGAGAGGGCACTGAAGCTTTCTTT
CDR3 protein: CAGGEREGTEAFF

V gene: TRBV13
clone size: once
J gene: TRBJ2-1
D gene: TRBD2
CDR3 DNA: TGTGCCAGCAGCCACCTAGCGGGGGGGCATGGTGAGCAGTTCTTC
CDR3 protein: CASSHLAGGHGEQFF

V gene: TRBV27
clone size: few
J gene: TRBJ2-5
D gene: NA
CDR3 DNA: TGTGCCAGCAGGGGAGCGGGCCACCGGTCCCAGTACTTC
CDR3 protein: CASRGAGHRSQYF

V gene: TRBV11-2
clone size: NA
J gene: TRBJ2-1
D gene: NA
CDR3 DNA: TGTGCCAGCAGCTTAGCGGGCGCCAGACCGTCCAATGAGCAGTTCTTC
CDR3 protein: CASSLAGARPSNEQFF

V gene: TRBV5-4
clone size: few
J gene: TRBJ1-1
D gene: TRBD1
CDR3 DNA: TGTGCCAGCAGCCCGGGTGTACAGGGGAGTACTGAAGCTTTCTTT
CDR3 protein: CASSPGVQGSTEAFF

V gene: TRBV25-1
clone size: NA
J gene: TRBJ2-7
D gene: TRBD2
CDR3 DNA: TGTGCCAGCAGTGATTTGACTAGCGGGAGTTACGAGCAGTACTTC
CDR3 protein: CASSDLTSGSYEQYF

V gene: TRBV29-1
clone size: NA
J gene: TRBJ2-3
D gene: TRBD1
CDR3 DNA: TGCAGCGTCGGGACAGGGGGCCGAGATACGCAGTATTTT
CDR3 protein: CSVGTGGRDTQYF

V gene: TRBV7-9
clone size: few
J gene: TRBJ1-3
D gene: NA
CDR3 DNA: TGTGCCAGCAGGTTGGGTGGAAACACCATATATTTT
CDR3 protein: CASRLGGNTIYF

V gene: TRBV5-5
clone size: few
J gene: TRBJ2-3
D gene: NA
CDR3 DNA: TGTGCCAGCAGCTTTTACACCAGGGGCACAGATACGCAGTATTTT
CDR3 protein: CASSFYTRGTDTQYF

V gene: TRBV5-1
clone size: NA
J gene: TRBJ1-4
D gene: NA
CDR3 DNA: TGCGCCAGCAGCTTTACAGGCCTACCTAATGAAAAACTGTTTTTT
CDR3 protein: CASSFTGLPNEKLFF

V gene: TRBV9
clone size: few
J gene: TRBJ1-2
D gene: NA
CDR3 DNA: TGTGCCAGCAGCCGAGTGGGCTATGGGTATGGCTACACCTTC
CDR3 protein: CASSRVGYGYGYTF

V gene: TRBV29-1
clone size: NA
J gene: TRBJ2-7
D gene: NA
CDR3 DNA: TGCAGCGTTCGACCCCTCGGGGCTTACGAGCAGTACTTC
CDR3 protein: CSVRPLGAYEQYF

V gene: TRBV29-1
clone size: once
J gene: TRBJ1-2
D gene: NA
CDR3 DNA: TGCAGCGTTTCGGACCCAGCCTATGGCTACACCTTC
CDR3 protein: CSVSDPAYGYTF

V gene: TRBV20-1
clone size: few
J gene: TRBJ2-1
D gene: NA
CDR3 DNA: TGCAGTGCTAGTGAAGGGCCCCTCAAGTACAATGAGCAGTTCTTC
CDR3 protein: CSASEGPLKYNEQFF

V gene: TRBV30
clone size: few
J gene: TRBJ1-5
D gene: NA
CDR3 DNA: TGTGCCTGGAGTGTAGGTCAATCGAATTCGCCCCAGCATTTT
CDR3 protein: CAWSVGQSNSPQHF

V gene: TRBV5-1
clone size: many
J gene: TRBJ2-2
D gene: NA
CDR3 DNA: TGCGCCAGCAGCTTGCAGAGCCCCGACACCGGGGAGCTGTTTTTT
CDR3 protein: CASSLQSPDTGELFF

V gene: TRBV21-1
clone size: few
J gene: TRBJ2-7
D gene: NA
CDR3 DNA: TGTGCCAGCAGCAAAGAAGCAACGAGACAGGTCGTAATCTACGAGCAGTACTTC
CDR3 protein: CASSKEATRQVVIYEQYF

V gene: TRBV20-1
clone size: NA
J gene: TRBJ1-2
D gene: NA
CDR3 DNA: TGCAGTGCTATAAGAGCTAACTATGGCTACACCTTC
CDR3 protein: CSAIRANYGYTF

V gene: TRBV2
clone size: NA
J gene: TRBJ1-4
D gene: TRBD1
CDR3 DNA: TGTGCCAGCAACCCGGGACAGGGTGGACAAAAACTGTTTTTT
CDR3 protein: CASNPGQGGQKLFF

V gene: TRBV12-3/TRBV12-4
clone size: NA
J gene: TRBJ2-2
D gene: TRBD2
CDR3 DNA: TGTGCCAGCAGTTCGGGACTAGCGGGAGAGGACACCGGGGAGCTGTTTTTT
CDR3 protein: CASSSGLAGEDTGELFF

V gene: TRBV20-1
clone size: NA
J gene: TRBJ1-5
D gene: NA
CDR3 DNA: TGCAGTGCTCCCGAGGTTGGGGAACAGCCCCAGCATTTT
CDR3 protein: CSAPEVGEQPQHF

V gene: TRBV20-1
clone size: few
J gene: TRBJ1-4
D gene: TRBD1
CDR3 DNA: TGCAGTGCTAGAGATCTGGGACAGGGGGGAGAAAAACTGTTTTTT
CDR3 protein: CSARDLGQGGEKLFF

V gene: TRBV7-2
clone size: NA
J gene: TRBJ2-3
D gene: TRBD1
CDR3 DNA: TGTGCCAGCAGCGCCCAGGGGGCTAGCACAGATACGCAGTATTTT
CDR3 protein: CASSAQGASTDTQYF

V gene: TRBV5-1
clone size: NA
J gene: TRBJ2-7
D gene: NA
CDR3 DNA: TGCGCCAGCAGATTACAGGGCCCCCGTGAGTACGAGCAGTACTTC
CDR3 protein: CASRLQGPREYEQYF

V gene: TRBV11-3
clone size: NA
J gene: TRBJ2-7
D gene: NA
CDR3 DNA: TGTGCCAGCAGTTGGACAGACAAATACGAGCAGTACTTC
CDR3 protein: CASSWTDKYEQYF

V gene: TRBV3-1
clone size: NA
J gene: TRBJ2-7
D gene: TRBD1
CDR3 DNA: TGTGCCAGCAGCAAGGGGGCACCCAGGGAGCAGTACTTC
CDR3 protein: CASSKGAPREQYF

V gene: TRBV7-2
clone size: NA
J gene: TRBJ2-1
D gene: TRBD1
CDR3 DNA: TGTGCCAGCAGCGGGACAGGGGGCTACAATGAGCAGTTCTTC
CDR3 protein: CASSGTGGYNEQFF